This T cell receptor (beta chain) was documented in a study of resident and recirculating memory T cells in vitiligo. A word on this clone: Its specificity is unknown.

Patients had received no treatment within the previous three months. This table comes from immunoSEQ multiplex PCR, and its TCRdb copy is limited to in-frame clones, with some not included. The sample has tens of thousands of clones; about 91% are singletons. CDR1 is SNHLY and CDR2 is FYNNEI in the germline V gene. V shed 11 bases and J 6 bases; nucleotides not matched to a gene: 12. The CDR3 consists of 15 residues. Overall study results and limits: Different lesions suggested infiltration by different T cell clones.

The clonotype was recovered from a male donor with vitiligo. This chain uses TRBV2 with TRBJ2-7; 14 nucleotides match TRBD2. Material: blood. CDR3 residues: CASDGTSGRRGEQYF. The CDR3 nucleotides read TGTGCCTCTGACGGGACTAGCGGGAGACGGGGCGAGCAGTACTTC.